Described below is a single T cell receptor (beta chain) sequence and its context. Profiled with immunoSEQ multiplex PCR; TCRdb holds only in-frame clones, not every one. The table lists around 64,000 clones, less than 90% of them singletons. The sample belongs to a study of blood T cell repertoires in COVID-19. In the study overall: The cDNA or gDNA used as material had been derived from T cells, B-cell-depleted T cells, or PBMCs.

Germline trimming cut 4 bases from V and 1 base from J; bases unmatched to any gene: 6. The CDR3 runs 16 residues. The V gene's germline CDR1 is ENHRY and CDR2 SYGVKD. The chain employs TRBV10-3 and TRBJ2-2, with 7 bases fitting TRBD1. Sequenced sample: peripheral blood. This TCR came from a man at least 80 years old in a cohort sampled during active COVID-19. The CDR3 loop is CAISGTGAGNTGELFF. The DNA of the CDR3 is TGTGCCATCAGTGGCACAGGGGCAGGGAACACCGGGGAGCTGTTTTTT.